This TCR beta chain comes out of a study of T cells expressing NK-cell markers. Study-wide context: Seven donors tested HCMV-seropositive and one tested seronegative among the eight sequenced. Whole-study findings and limits: There were four donors in whom these clonotypes also led the CD3+CD56-NKG2C+ fraction.

Germline values: CDR1 MNHEY, CDR2 SMNVEV (reference sequence). The CDR3 totals 15 residues. Libraries used 5'RACE template switching adding universal primer site and UMIs. TCRdb re-called the 5' RACE reads and catalogs CDR3 proteins one per entry, DNA excluded. This specimen shows some 500,000 distinct CDR3 sequences; the ten leading clones hold 1.4%. A remark on this clonotype: Antigen unknown.

Sequenced: blood T cells: a sorted CD56 or NKG2C T cell subset, CD4+ or CD8+ T cells, or bulk PBMC T cells (not recorded which). This clonotype was sampled from a woman in her 50s in good health. The chain joins TRBV27 to TRBJ2-5; the D call of TRBD2 rests on TCRdb alone, since no DNA is present to check it. CDR3 residues: CASSLNSGSSETQYF.